The rows below give T cell receptor beta chains drawn from one sample of a study of shared clonotypes between healthy human individuals. Produced via immunoSEQ multiplex PCR; TCRdb's table is partial and in-frame only. This sample yields more than 2 million clones, of which 85% to 95% are seen a single time; approximately 1.6% belongs to the top ten. The sequenced material came from naive CD8+ T cells from PBMCs. These receptors were collected from a man in his late teens or twenties in good health. Some clones in this sample may be carry-over from other donors' samples. The CDR3 runs from the conserved cysteine through the conserved F or W. The D gene is left open where the match is weak. Rows may omit the clone size; those that give it use once, few, many or a size class.

abundance | j_gene | d_gene | v_gene | CDR3nt | CDR3aa
- | TRBJ2-3 | - | TRBV5-1 | TGCGCCAGCAGCGCCTTAGTTACGAACGGGGATACGCAGTATTTT | CASSALVTNGDTQYF
- | TRBJ1-1 | - | TRBV11-2 | TGTGCCAGCAGCGACGGGACCAACACTGAAGCTTTCTTT | CASSDGTNTEAFF
- | TRBJ2-7 | - | TRBV27 | TGTGCCAGCAGTTTACTAGCGAGGCCCTACGAGCAGTACTTC | CASSLLARPYEQYF
- | TRBJ1-1 | - | TRBV9 | TGTGCCAGCAGCGTAGGGGGGACAAAGAACACTGAAGCTTTCTTT | CASSVGGTKNTEAFF
- | TRBJ2-7 | - | TRBV7-9 | TGTGCCAGCAGCTTAGCGCTAGACTACGAGCAGTACTTC | CASSLALDYEQYF
- | TRBJ2-3 | - | TRBV7-9 | TGTGCCAGCAGCTCGACCCGGGACGGCTACACAGATACGCAGTATTTT | CASSSTRDGYTDTQYF
- | TRBJ2-3 | - | TRBV28 | TGTGCCAGCAGTTTAATCGTCCATACGCAGTATTTT | CASSLIVHTQYF
- | TRBJ2-1 | TRBD2 | TRBV2 | TGTGCCAGCAGCTACGGACTAGCGGGAGCTGAGCAGTTCTTC | CASSYGLAGAEQFF
few | TRBJ1-5 | - | TRBV19 | TGTGCCAGTAGTATTATCCCAGGGGCTCCCAATCAGCCCCAGCATTTT | CASSIIPGAPNQPQHF
- | TRBJ2-1 | TRBD1 | TRBV29-1 | TGCAGCGTAGACGGACAGGGCTACAATGAGCAGTTCTTC | CSVDGQGYNEQFF
- | TRBJ2-1 | TRBD2 | TRBV6-5 | TGTGCCAGCAGACTGGGGACTAGCGGGCACAATGAGCAGTTCTTC | CASRLGTSGHNEQFF
few | TRBJ1-1 | - | TRBV28 | TGTGCCAGCAGTTCCAACACTGAAGCTTTCTTT | CASSSNTEAFF
few | TRBJ1-3 | - | TRBV10-3 | TGTGCCTCTTTGGAGCTCTCTGGAAACACCATATATTTT | CASLELSGNTIYF
- | TRBJ2-2 | TRBD1 | TRBV27 | TGTGCCAGCAAACTGGACAGGGGCACCGGGGAGCTGTTTTTT | CASKLDRGTGELFF
- | TRBJ1-1 | - | TRBV9 | TGTGCCAGCAGCGTAGTCGCAGGGAACACTGAAGCTTTCTTT | CASSVVAGNTEAFF
- | TRBJ2-3 | - | TRBV6-6 | TGTGCCAGCAGCGGAGCCGGGCAGCCGCAGTATTTT | CASSGAGQPQYF
- | TRBJ2-1 | - | TRBV5-6 | TGTGCCAGCAGCTTGCGCGTCATTACTATGACCGGCTACAATGAGCAGTTCTTC | CASSLRVITMTGYNEQFF
once | TRBJ2-5 | - | TRBV6-1 | TGTGCCAGCAGGGCCCCCGGACGGCAAGAGACCCAGTACTTC | CASRAPGRQETQYF
- | TRBJ2-7 | - | TRBV9 | TGTGCCAGCAGCGGCGGGGCCGGGGGAGAGCAGTACTTC | CASSGGAGGEQYF
- | TRBJ1-5 | - | TRBV27 | TGTGCCAGCAGTTTTGGTGCCGGGGGGAATCAGCCCCAGCATTTT | CASSFGAGGNQPQHF
- | TRBJ1-1 | TRBD1 | TRBV28 | TGTGCCAGCAGTTTTTTTCACGGACAGGGGAACACTGAAGCTTTCTTT | CASSFFHGQGNTEAFF
few | TRBJ1-1 | - | TRBV6-5 | TGTGCCAGCAGTTACTCCTTGAACACTGAAGCTTTCTTT | CASSYSLNTEAFF
- | TRBJ2-1 | TRBD2 | TRBV6-1 | TGTGCCAGCGCCGGACTAGCGGGAACATTCAATGAGCAGTTCTTC | CASAGLAGTFNEQFF
- | TRBJ2-1 | - | TRBV2 | TGTGCCAGCAGCCCCGCCCTGCGGGAGTTCTTC | CASSPALREFF
- | TRBJ2-2 | TRBD1 | TRBV11-2 | TGTGCCAGCAGCCTGGACAGGGTAGGGACCGGGGAGCTGTTTTTT | CASSLDRVGTGELFF
- | TRBJ2-2 | TRBD1 | TRBV9 | TGTGCCAGCAGACCCGGGACAGTGACCGGGGAGCTGTTTTTT | CASRPGTVTGELFF
once | TRBJ1-2 | - | TRBV7-9 | TGTGCCAGCAGCCCTATGACGCAGGACCTCTATGGCTACACCTTC | CASSPMTQDLYGYTF
- | TRBJ2-5 | - | TRBV2 | TGTGCCAGCAGTGAAGCTGGGCAGACCCAAGAGACCCAGTACTTC | CASSEAGQTQETQYF
- | TRBJ1-2 | - | TRBV27 | TGTGCCAGCAGTTCCCAAAATAGGGCCACGTCAGGAGGCTACACCTTC | CASSSQNRATSGGYTF
- | TRBJ2-4 | TRBD2 | TRBV9 | TGTGCCAGCAGCGCGTCCTCTACTAGCGTCAACATTCAGTACTTC | CASSASSTSVNIQYF
- | TRBJ1-5 | - | TRBV7-9 | TGTGCCAGCAGCTCCGCCCTACAGGGCAATCAGCCCCAGCATTTT | CASSSALQGNQPQHF
- | TRBJ2-7 | TRBD2 | TRBV11-3 | TGTGCCAGCAGTAGCGGGAGCGAGCAGTACTTC | CASSSGSEQYF
- | TRBJ2-1 | - | TRBV18 | TGTGCCAGCTCACCACTAAGTAATGAGCAGTTCTTC | CASSPLSNEQFF
- | TRBJ2-1 | TRBD2 | TRBV6-6 | TGTGCCAGCAGTAGCGGGAGCGGCAATGAGCAGTTCTTC | CASSSGSGNEQFF
- | TRBJ1-1 | - | TRBV6-5 | TGTGCCAGCAGTTACTCTCTGGAGAACACTGAAGCTTTCTTT | CASSYSLENTEAFF
- | TRBJ1-1 | - | TRBV7-9 | TGTGCCAGCAGCTCTACAGGGCTCCCCGGAGCTGAAGCTTTCTTT | CASSSTGLPGAEAFF
- | TRBJ2-7 | - | TRBV28 | TGTGCCAGCAGTTTGGGACTGGCCTACGAGCAGTACTTC | CASSLGLAYEQYF
- | TRBJ2-3 | - | TRBV21-1 | TGTGCCAGCATCGTGGCTAGCGGAGGCCTCCCCCCAGATACGCAGTATTTT | CASIVASGGLPPDTQYF
- | TRBJ2-7 | TRBD2 | TRBV30 | TGTGCCTGGAGGACGGGACTAGCGGGAGTTGGCCCACACTACGAGCAGTACTTC | CAWRTGLAGVGPHYEQYF
- | TRBJ2-4 | - | TRBV13 | TGTGCCAGCAGCCACCGGGGACAAGGCAAAAACATTCAGTACTTC | CASSHRGQGKNIQYF